The present TCR beta chain was sequenced within a study of blood T cell repertoires in COVID-19. For the study at large: T cells, B-cell-depleted T cells, or PBMCs provided the cDNA or gDNA that served as material.

CDR1 is ENHRY, CDR2 SYGVKD, per germline. The germline V and J ends were trimmed by 4 bases and 0 bases, with 6 bases remaining between them. The CDR3 runs to 13 residues. Original analysis: Amplification of reference gene primers provided the estimated nucleated cell counts. Using immunoSEQ multiplex PCR, the repertoire was profiled, and TCRdb retains in-frame clones only, with some absent. The DNA gave D and trimming, while V, J and clone size come from that table. Of about 56,000 clones listed, approximately 81% are singletons. J is TRBJ1-1 and V is TRBV10-3; possibly TRBD1 for D (5 bases). The TCR sequence derives from a woman aged 80 or older with acute or convalescent COVID-19. Sequencing was carried out using peripheral blood. CDR3 protein: CAISGDLNTEAFF. In nucleotides, the CDR3 is TGTGCCATCAGTGGGGACTTGAACACTGAAGCTTTCTTT.